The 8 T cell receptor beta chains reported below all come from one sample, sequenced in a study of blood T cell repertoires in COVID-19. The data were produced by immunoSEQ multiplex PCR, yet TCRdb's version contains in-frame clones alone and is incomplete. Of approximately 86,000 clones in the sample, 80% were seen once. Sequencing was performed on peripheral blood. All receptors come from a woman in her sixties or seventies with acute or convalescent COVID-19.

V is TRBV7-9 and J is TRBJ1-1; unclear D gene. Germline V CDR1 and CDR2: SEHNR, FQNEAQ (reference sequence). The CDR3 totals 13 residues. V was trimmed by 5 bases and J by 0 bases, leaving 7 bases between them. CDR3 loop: CASSPSLNTEAFF. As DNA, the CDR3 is TGTGCCAGCAGCCCGAGTTTGAACACTGAAGCTTTCTTT.

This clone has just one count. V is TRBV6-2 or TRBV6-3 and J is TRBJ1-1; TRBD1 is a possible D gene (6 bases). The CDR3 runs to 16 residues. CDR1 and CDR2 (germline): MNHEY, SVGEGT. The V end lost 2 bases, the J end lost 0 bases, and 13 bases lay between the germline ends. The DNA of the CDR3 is TGTGCCAGCAGTTACCCTAGAGGGACATTGAACACTGAAGCTTTCTTT. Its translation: CASSYPRGTLNTEAFF.

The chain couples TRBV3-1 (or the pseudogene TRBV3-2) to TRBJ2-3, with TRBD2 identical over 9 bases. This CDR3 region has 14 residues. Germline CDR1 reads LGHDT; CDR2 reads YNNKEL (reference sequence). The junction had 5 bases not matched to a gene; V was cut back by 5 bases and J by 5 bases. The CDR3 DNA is TGTGCCAGCAGCGTGGGACTAGCTGGAGATACGCAGTATTTT. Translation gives CASSVGLAGDTQYF.

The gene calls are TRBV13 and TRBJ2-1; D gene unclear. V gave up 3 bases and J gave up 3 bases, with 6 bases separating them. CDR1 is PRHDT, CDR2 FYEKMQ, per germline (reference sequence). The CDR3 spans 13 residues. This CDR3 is CASSFVSYNEQFF. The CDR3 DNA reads TGTGCCAGCAGCTTCGTGAGCTACAATGAGCAGTTCTTC.

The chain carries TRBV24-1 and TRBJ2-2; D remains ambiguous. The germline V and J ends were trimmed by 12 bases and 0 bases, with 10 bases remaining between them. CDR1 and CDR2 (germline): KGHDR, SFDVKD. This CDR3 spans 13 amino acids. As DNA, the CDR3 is TGTGCCTGCGCGGCACCGAACACCGGGGAGCTGTTTTTT. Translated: CACAAPNTGELFF.

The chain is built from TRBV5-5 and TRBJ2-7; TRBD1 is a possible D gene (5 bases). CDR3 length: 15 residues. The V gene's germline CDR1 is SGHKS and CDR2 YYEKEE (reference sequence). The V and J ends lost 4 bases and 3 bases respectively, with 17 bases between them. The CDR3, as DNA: TGTGCCAGCAGCCCCCAGGGAAGAACACTCTACGAGCAGTACTTC. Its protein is CASSPQGRTLYEQYF. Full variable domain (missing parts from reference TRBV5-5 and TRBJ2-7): DAGVTQSPTHLIKTRGQQVTLRCSPISGHKSVSWYQQVLGQGPQFIFQYYEKEERGRGNFPDRFSARQFPNYSSELNVNALLLGDSALYLCASSPQGRTLYEQYFGPGTRLTVT.

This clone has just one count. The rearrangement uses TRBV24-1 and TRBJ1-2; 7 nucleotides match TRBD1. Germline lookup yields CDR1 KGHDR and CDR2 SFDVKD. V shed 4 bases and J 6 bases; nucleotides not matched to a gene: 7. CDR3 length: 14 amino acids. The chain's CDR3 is CATSDSDRADGYTF. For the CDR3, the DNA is TGTGCCACCAGTGACTCCGACAGGGCGGATGGCTACACCTTC.

CDR3 coding DNA: TGTGCCAGCAGTTATAGCGGGGGGGCCAGTAATACGCAGTATTTT. Its translation: CASSYSGGASNTQYF. The V and J genes are TRBV6-5 and TRBJ2-3, with TRBD2 matching over 11 bases. Germline-derived CDR1 and CDR2 are MNHEY and SVGAGI. The CDR3 totals 15 residues. J lost 7 bases, V lost 3 bases, and 6 bases had no gene match.